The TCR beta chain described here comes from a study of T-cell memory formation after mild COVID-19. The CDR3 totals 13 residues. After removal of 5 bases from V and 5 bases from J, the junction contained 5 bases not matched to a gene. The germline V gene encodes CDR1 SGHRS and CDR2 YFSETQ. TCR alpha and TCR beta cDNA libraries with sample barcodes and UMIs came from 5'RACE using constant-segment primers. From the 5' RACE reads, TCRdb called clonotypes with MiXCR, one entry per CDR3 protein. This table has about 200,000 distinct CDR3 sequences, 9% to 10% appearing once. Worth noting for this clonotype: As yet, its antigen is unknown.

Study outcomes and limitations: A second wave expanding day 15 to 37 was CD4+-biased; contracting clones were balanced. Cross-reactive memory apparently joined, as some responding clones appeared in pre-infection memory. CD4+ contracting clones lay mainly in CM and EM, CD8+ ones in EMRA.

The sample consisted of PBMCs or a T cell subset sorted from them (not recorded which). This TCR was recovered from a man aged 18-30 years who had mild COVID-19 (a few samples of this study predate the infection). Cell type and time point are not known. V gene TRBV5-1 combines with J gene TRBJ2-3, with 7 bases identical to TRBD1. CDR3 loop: CASSKGARDTQYF. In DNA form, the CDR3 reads TGCGCCAGCAGTAAGGGGGCGCGAGATACGCAGTATTTT. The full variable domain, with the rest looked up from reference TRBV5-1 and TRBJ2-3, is KAGVTQTPRYLIKTRGQQVTLSCSPISGHRSVSWYQQTPGQGLQFLFEYFSETQRNKGNFPGRFSGRQFSNSRSEMNVSTLELGDSALYLCASSKGARDTQYFGPGTRLTVL.